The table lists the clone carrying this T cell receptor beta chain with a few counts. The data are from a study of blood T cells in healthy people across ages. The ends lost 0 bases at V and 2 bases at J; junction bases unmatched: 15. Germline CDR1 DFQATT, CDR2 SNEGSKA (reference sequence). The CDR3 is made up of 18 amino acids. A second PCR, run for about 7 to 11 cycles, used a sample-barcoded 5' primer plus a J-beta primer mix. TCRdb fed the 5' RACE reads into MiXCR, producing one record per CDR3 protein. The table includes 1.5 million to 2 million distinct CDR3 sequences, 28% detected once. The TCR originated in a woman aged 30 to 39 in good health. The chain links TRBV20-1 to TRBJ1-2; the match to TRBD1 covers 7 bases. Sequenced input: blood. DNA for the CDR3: TGCAGTGCTAGAGATCCGAGACAGGGACTCCTATCAAACTATGGCTACACCTTC. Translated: CSARDPRQGLLSNYGYTF.